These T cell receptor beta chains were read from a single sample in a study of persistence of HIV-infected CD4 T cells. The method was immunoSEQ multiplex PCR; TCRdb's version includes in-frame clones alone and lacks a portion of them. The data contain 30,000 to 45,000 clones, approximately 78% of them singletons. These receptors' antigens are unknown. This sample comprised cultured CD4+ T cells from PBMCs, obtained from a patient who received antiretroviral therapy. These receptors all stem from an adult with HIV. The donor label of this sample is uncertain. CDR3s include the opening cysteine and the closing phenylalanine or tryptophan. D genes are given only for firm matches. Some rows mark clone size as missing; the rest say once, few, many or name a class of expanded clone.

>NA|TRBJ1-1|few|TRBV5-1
TGCGCCAGCAGCTTGACAGGGAACACTGAAGCTTTCTTT
CASSLTGNTEAFF
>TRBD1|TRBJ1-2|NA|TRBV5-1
TGCGCCAGCAGCTGGCAGGGGGACTATGGCTACACCTTC
CASSWQGDYGYTF
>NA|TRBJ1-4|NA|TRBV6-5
TGTGCCAGCAGGGTAGCAGGGACAACTAATGAAAAACTGTTTTTT
CASRVAGTTNEKLFF
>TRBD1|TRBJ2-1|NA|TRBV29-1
TGCAGCGTCGTTGGGACAGGCCTTTACAATGAGCAGTTCTTC
CSVVGTGLYNEQFF
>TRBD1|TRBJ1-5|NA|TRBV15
TGTGCCACCAGAGGACAGGGAGGGGTCGGACAGCCCCAGCATTTT
CATRGQGGVGQPQHF
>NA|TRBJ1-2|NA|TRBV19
TGTGCCAGTAGTCCCCAACAGAGGGGAGGTGGCTACACCTTC
CASSPQQRGGGYTF
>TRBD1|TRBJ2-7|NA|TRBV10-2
TGCGCCAGCAGTGAGAGTCGGGACAGGGGACACGAGCAGTACTTC
CASSESRDRGHEQYF
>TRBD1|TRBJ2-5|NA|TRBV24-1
TGTGCCACCAGTAGGACAGGGGGCCGAGAGACCCAGTACTTC
CATSRTGGRETQYF
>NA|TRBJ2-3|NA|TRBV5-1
TGCGCCAGCAGCCCGCCAGGGGAAGATACGCAGTATTTT
CASSPPGEDTQYF
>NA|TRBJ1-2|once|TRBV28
TGTGCCAGCAGTGACCGTGGGGGTTATGGCTACACCTTC
CASSDRGGYGYTF
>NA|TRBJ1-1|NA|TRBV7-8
TGTGCCAGCTCGACCAGACAGATAGTGGGGACTGAAGCTTTCTTT
CASSTRQIVGTEAFF